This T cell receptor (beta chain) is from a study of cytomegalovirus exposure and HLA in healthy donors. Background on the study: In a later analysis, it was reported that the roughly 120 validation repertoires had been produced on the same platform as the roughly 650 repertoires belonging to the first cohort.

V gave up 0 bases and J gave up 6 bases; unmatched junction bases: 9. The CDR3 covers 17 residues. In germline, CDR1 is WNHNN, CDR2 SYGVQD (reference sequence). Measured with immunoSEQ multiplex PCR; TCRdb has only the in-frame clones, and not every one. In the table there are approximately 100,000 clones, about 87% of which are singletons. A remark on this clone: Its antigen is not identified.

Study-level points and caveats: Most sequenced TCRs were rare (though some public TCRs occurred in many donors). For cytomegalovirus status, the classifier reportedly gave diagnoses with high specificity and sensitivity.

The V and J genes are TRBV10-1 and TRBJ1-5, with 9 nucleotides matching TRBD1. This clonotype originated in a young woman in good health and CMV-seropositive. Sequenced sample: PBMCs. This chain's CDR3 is CASSESGQGMSGQPQHF. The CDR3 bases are TGCGCCAGCAGTGAGTCGGGACAGGGAATGAGTGGTCAGCCCCAGCATTTT.